Listed below are T cell receptor beta chains from one sample, sequenced in a study of T cell repertoires in cytomegalovirus infection. TCRdb ran MiXCR on the reads and lists one entry per CDR3 protein. The table lists hundreds of thousands of distinct CDR3 sequences, roughly a tenth of them singletons, with about 2.3% in the top ten. Sequenced sample: PBMCs. All receptors come from a human donor in good health (CMV status not recorded). Some clones in this sample may be carry-over from other donors' samples. CDR3s include the opening cysteine and the closing phenylalanine or tryptophan. A D gene is named only where the DNA matches it firmly. Size is stated for part of the rows, as once, few or many counts, or as a class when the clone is expanded.

D gene,V gene,J gene,clone size,CDR3 protein,CDR3 DNA
NA,TRBV28,TRBJ1-1,few,CASGLDMSGSEAFF,TGTGCCAGCGGCCTTGACATGTCGGGCAGTGAAGCTTTCTTT
NA,TRBV7-2,TRBJ2-2,many,CASRLRPGRTGELFF,TGTGCCAGCAGACTTCGCCCCGGGCGCACCGGGGAGCTGTTTTTT
TRBD1,TRBV7-2,TRBJ2-1,many,CASVPGQRNEQFF,TGTGCCAGCGTCCCGGGACAGCGCAATGAGCAGTTCTTC
TRBD2,TRBV7-2,TRBJ2-2,many,CASSYIAGGLTGELFF,TGTGCCAGCAGCTACATAGCGGGGGGCCTCACCGGGGAGCTGTTTTTT
NA,TRBV5-6,TRBJ1-1,few,CASSFTGRRTEAFF,TGTGCCAGCAGCTTCACCGGGAGGAGGACTGAAGCTTTCTTT
NA,TRBV2,TRBJ1-1,many,CASGPQGLTEAFF,TGTGCCAGCGGGCCACAGGGTTTGACTGAAGCTTTCTTT
NA,TRBV29-1,TRBJ1-1,few,CSVKSGGANTEAFF,TGCAGCGTCAAATCCGGGGGGGCGAACACTGAAGCTTTCTTT
NA,TRBV7-9,TRBJ2-1,many,CASSHRDRPYNEQFF,TGTGCCAGCAGCCATCGGGACCGTCCCTACAATGAGCAGTTCTTC
NA,TRBV10-2,TRBJ2-2,NA,CASRRGVNTGELFF,TGCGCCAGCCGAAGGGGGGTGAACACCGGGGAGCTGTTTTTT
NA,TRBV2,TRBJ1-4,NA,CASSEWGYQKLFF,TGTGCCAGCAGTGAATGGGGTTATCAAAAACTGTTTTTT
TRBD1,TRBV5-1,TRBJ2-7,many,CASSRDRTYEQYF,TGCGCCAGCAGCCGGGACAGGACCTACGAGCAGTACTTC
NA,TRBV12-3/TRBV12-4,TRBJ2-2,many,CASSAEQPNLTGELFF,TGTGCCAGCAGCGCCGAGCAACCGAACCTTACCGGGGAGCTGTTTTTT
TRBD1,TRBV2,TRBJ2-1,many,CASSARGSVQNEQFF,TGTGCCAGCAGTGCCAGGGGGTCTGTCCAAAATGAGCAGTTCTTC
TRBD2,TRBV29-1,TRBJ2-7,many,CSVGGAGRGRNEQYF,TGCAGCGTTGGAGGGGCTGGGAGGGGAAGAAACGAGCAGTACTTC
NA,TRBV14,TRBJ2-5,few,CASSQVTWDRPETQYF,TGTGCCAGCAGCCAAGTTACCTGGGACCGACCAGAGACCCAGTACTTC
NA,TRBV7-8,TRBJ2-7,many,CASTPPDRTYEQYF,TGTGCCAGCACCCCCCCGGACAGAACCTACGAGCAGTACTTC
TRBD1,TRBV28,TRBJ1-1,many,CASSLPGQRNTEAFF,TGTGCCAGCAGTCTACCGGGACAGAGGAACACTGAAGCTTTCTTT
NA,TRBV2,TRBJ2-2,many,CASNQQGTGELFF,TGTGCCAGCAACCAACAGGGTACCGGGGAGCTGTTTTTT
NA,TRBV5-6,TRBJ2-5,NA,CASSGTGGRETQYF,TGTGCCAGCAGCGGTACTGGGGGGCGTGAGACCCAGTACTTC
NA,TRBV20-1,TRBJ1-1,few,CSARGYENTEAFF,TGCAGTGCTAGGGGGTACGAGAACACTGAAGCTTTCTTT
NA,TRBV6-2/TRBV6-3,TRBJ2-2,many,CASSYGNGELFF,TGTGCCAGCAGTTACGGTAACGGGGAGCTGTTTTTT
NA,TRBV12-3/TRBV12-4,TRBJ2-5,NA,CASTDRGVETQYF,TGTGCCAGCACGGACAGAGGGGTCGAGACCCAGTACTTC
NA,TRBV29-1,TRBJ1-2,many,CSVLLGRTEGYTF,TGCAGCGTCCTACTGGGCAGGACGGAGGGCTACACCTTC
NA,TRBV12-5,TRBJ2-1,many,CASGPPDYEQFF,TGTGCTAGTGGTCCACCCGACTATGAGCAGTTCTTC
TRBD1,TRBV6-5,TRBJ1-1,many,CASSHRTGWDTEAFF,TGTGCCAGCAGTCACAGGACAGGGTGGGATACTGAAGCTTTCTTT
NA,TRBV12-3/TRBV12-4,TRBJ1-3,many,CASSLSSGARTIYF,TGTGCCAGCAGTTTAAGTTCCGGGGCGCGCACCATATATTTT
NA,TRBV20-1,TRBJ1-1,many,CSARGGGGNTEAFF,TGCAGTGCTAGAGGGGGGGGAGGGAACACTGAAGCTTTCTTT
NA,TRBV29-1,TRBJ1-2,many,CSVRGGYYGYTF,TGCAGCGTGCGAGGAGGGTACTATGGCTACACCTTC
NA,TRBV2,TRBJ2-1,NA,CASSSFGKGPGEQFF,TGTGCCAGCAGCTCATTCGGAAAAGGCCCCGGTGAGCAGTTCTTC
NA,TRBV4-3,TRBJ2-3,NA,CASSQDYRTDTQYF,TGCGCCAGCAGCCAAGATTACCGCACAGATACGCAGTATTTT
NA,TRBV5-1,TRBJ1-1,few,CASSFSGTVNTEAFF,TGCGCCAGCAGCTTCTCCGGGACGGTCAACACTGAAGCTTTCTTT
TRBD2,TRBV7-9,TRBJ2-3,few,CASSFRRGSTDTQYF,TGTGCCAGCAGCTTTCGACGCGGGAGTACAGATACGCAGTATTTT
NA,TRBV12-3/TRBV12-4,TRBJ2-1,few,CASSFRFVEQFF,TGTGCCAGCAGTTTTCGGTTTGTTGAGCAGTTCTTC
NA,TRBV5-5,TRBJ2-2,few,CASSSTGLDGELFF,TGTGCCAGCAGCTCCACCGGACTGGATGGGGAGCTGTTTTTT
NA,TRBV15,TRBJ2-5,many,CATSRFNRVETQYF,TGTGCCACCAGCAGATTCAACAGGGTAGAGACCCAGTACTTC
NA,TRBV7-9,TRBJ2-1,many,CASSSVGAPESNEQFF,TGTGCCAGCAGCTCTGTCGGGGCACCTGAATCCAATGAGCAGTTCTTC
TRBD2,TRBV6-2/TRBV6-3,TRBJ2-3,many,CASGRERGAGDTQYF,TGTGCCAGCGGCAGGGAGCGGGGGGCCGGAGATACGCAGTATTTT
TRBD1,TRBV3-1,TRBJ1-2,many,CASSQVGGGYRHYGYTF,TGTGCCAGCAGCCAAGTCGGAGGGGGCTATCGCCACTATGGCTACACCTTC
TRBD2,TRBV20-1,TRBJ2-1,few,CSATKGGGVNEQFF,TGCAGTGCGACAAAAGGCGGGGGGGTGAATGAGCAGTTCTTC
NA,TRBV6-1,TRBJ1-2,many,CASSRGDGYTF,TGTGCCAGCAGCCGAGGGGATGGCTACACCTTC
NA,TRBV6-5,TRBJ1-6,many,CASSYGTPSSPLHF,TGTGCCAGCAGTTACGGGACACCTAGTTCACCCCTCCACTTT
NA,TRBV5-1,TRBJ1-6,NA,CASSLRAGKDSPLHF,TGCGCCAGCAGCTTGAGGGCAGGGAAGGATTCACCCCTCCACTTT
NA,TRBV6-5,TRBJ1-2,many,CASSYPDSNGYTF,TGTGCCAGCAGTTACCCGGACAGCAATGGCTACACCTTC
NA,TRBV5-6,TRBJ2-1,few,CASSSLRGWVHDEQFF,TGTGCCAGCAGCTCCCTGAGGGGCTGGGTTCACGATGAGCAGTTCTTC
NA,TRBV29-1,TRBJ1-1,few,CSAPAREWDTEAFF,TGCAGCGCCCCGGCGAGGGAGTGGGACACTGAAGCTTTCTTT
NA,TRBV20-1,TRBJ2-3,NA,CSATRTETDTQYF,TGCAGTGCTACCCGGACAGAAACAGATACGCAGTATTTT
NA,TRBV29-1,TRBJ2-2,many,CSVETVDPPSYTGELFF,TGCAGCGTTGAAACGGTGGACCCTCCCTCTTACACCGGGGAGCTGTTTTTT
NA,TRBV28,TRBJ1-6,many,CASIWAGPNSPLHF,TGTGCCAGCATTTGGGCAGGGCCGAATTCACCCCTCCACTTT
TRBD2,TRBV28,TRBJ2-2,NA,CASSLLDIAGGPNTGELFF,TGTGCCAGCAGTTTATTAGATATAGCGGGGGGGCCGAACACCGGGGAGCTGTTTTTT